A single sample gave rise to the 32 T cell receptor beta chains below, sequenced in a study of T cell repertoires in cytomegalovirus infection. The antigens these receptors bind are not known. TCRdb reprocessed the reads with MiXCR, giving one entry per CDR3 protein. In the table there are approximately 130,000 distinct CDR3 sequences, roughly a quarter of which are singletons. Material: PBMCs, sequenced either directly or after in vitro stimulation (not recorded which). These receptors originate from a human donor in good health (CMV status not recorded). Some clones in this sample may be carry-over from other donors' samples.

Here the CDR3 DNA reads TGTGCCAGCAGAGAAGCGGGAGGTTCCACCGGGGAGCTGTTTTTT. Protein product: CASREAGGSTGELFF. The chain couples TRBV6-2 or TRBV6-3 to TRBJ2-2; TRBD2 aligns across 9 bases. Germline CDR1 reads MNHEY; CDR2 reads SVGEGT. This CDR3 contains 15 residues. V shed 6 bases and J 4 bases; nucleotides not matched to a gene: 6.

Concerning this clonotype itself: No conserved phenylalanine or tryptophan is present at the end of the CDR3, so a read error is the likely explanation. J is TRBJ2-7 and V is TRBV6-2 or TRBV6-3, with 7 bases identical to TRBD1. Trimming cost V 5 bases and J 3 bases; bases outside gene matches: 13. Per germline, CDR1 MNHEY and CDR2 SVGEGT. The CDR3 extends over 16 amino acids. This chain's CDR3 is CASSTRPGQMSYEQYS. The CDR3, as DNA: TGTGCCAGCAGTACGAGACCGGGACAGATGAGCTACGAGCAGTACTCC.

There are a few counts of this clonotype. The chain combines TRBV6-1 with TRBJ2-2; the match to TRBD2 covers 7 bases. After removal of 8 bases from V and 0 bases from J, the junction contained 3 bases not matched to a gene. Germline V gene lookup returns CDR1 MNHNS and CDR2 SASEGT. The CDR3 has 14 residues. CDR3: CASRGLANTGELFF. The CDR3 DNA follows: TGTGCCAGCCGTGGACTAGCGAACACCGGGGAGCTGTTTTTT.

This clonotype was recorded a few times. The V call is TRBV27, the J call TRBJ2-3, with 8 bases fitting TRBD1. The CDR3 loop spans 15 amino acids. The germline V gene has CDR1 MNHEY and CDR2 SMNVEV (reference sequence). V was clipped by 5 bases and J by 2 bases; unmatched bases: 6. The CDR3: CASSVGQGYTDTQYF. In nucleotides, the CDR3 is TGTGCCAGCAGTGTCGGACAGGGTTACACAGATACGCAGTATTTT.

The chain uses TRBV30 and TRBJ1-1; 8 positions match TRBD1. J gave up 4 bases and V 2 bases, and 6 bases lay outside the gene matches. CDR1 is GTSNPN, CDR2 SVGIG, per germline (reference sequence). The CDR3 extends over 14 amino acids. The CDR3 is CAWSPRTGSTEAFF. The CDR3 DNA is TGTGCCTGGAGTCCCCGGACAGGGAGCACTGAAGCTTTCTTT.

This clonotype was picked up many times. As DNA, the CDR3 is TGTGCCAGCAGCTTATTTGCCACAGGGCGGGGAACCGGGGAGCTGTTTTTT. Its translation: CASSLFATGRGTGELFF. The chain is built from TRBV7-2 and TRBJ2-2; the D gene could be TRBD1 or TRBD2 (6 bases each). Germline V CDR1 and CDR2: SGHTA, FQGNSA. Trimming cost V 2 bases and J 5 bases, with 18 bases left between them. The CDR3 sequence is 17 residues long.

The gene calls are TRBV7-4 and TRBJ1-1; perhaps TRBD1 as D (5 bases). Per the germline V gene, CDR1 is SGHVT and CDR2 is SQSDAQ. This CDR3 comprises 15 residues. V lost 2 bases and J lost 3, with 13 bases in between. The DNA of the CDR3 is TGTGCCAGCAGCTTACTTAGCATAGGGGACACTGAAGCTTTCTTT. Translating gives CASSLLSIGDTEAFF.

This clonotype was seen only a few times. The chain recombines TRBV5-1 with TRBJ2-5; possible D gene TRBD2, 6 bases. Trimming took 5 bases from V and 2 from J, leaving 10 bases between them. The CDR3 has 13 amino acids. Germline V lookup: CDR1 SGHRS, CDR2 YFSETQ. CDR3 region: CASRRSGQETQYF. Here the CDR3 DNA reads TGCGCCAGCAGACGTAGCGGTCAAGAGACCCAGTACTTC.

The sample holds a few counts of this clonotype. The chain recombines TRBV6-2 or TRBV6-3 with TRBJ2-1, with TRBD2 identical over 12 bases. J was trimmed by 12 bases and V by 6 bases; bases with no gene match: 24. The CDR3 consists of 19 residues. Germline loops: CDR1 MNHEY, CDR2 SVGEGT. Here the CDR3 DNA reads TGTGCCAGCAGGCACGCCCCTGCTAGACTAGCGGGAGCGCGGAACTGGCAGTTCTTC. Protein product: CASRHAPARLAGARNWQFF.

This clonotype was seen repeatedly, ten times or more. The chain uses TRBV6-5 and TRBJ2-6; unclear D gene. Trimming took off 3 bases at V and 0 bases at J, with 6 bases between the two ends. CDR1 is MNHEY, CDR2 SVGAGI, per germline. This CDR3 has 15 amino acids. CDR3 sequence: CASSYSGSGANVLTF. Here the CDR3 DNA reads TGTGCCAGCAGTTATTCTGGCTCTGGGGCCAACGTCCTGACTTTC.

This clonotype has a handful of counts. The chain has TRBV5-1 and TRBJ2-5, with 11 bases fitting TRBD2. Germline CDR1 SGHRS, CDR2 YFSETQ. The J segment lost 0 bases and the V segment lost 0 bases, leaving 1 base of the junction unmatched. CDR3 size: 16 residues. The CDR3 nucleotides are TGCGCCAGCAGCTTGGGACTAGCGGGGAACCAAGAGACCCAGTACTTC. Its protein is CASSLGLAGNQETQYF.

This clonotype has ten or more counts. The rearrangement joins TRBV4-1 to TRBJ1-2; 10 positions agree with TRBD1. CDR3 length equals 19 residues. V dropped 0 bases and J dropped 0; count of bases not matched to a gene: 10. The germline gives CDR1 MGHRA, CDR2 YSYEKL. CDR3 region: CASSQDRGTGDLANYGYTF. The CDR3 region has the DNA TGCGCCAGCAGCCAAGATCGTGGGACAGGGGACCTAGCTAACTATGGCTACACCTTC.

Ten or more counts support this clonotype. V and J are TRBV7-2 and TRBJ1-5; D is undetermined. V was trimmed by 3 bases and J by 3 bases, leaving 9 bases between them. The CDR3 consists of 14 residues. Germline lookup yields CDR1 SGHTA and CDR2 FQGNSA. CDR3 DNA: TGTGCCAGCAGCTTGGTCGACAACAATCAGCCCCAGCATTTT. Translated: CASSLVDNNQPQHF. Together with reference TRBV7-2 and TRBJ1-5, the CDR3 gives the full variable domain: GAGVSQSPSNKVTEKGKDVELRCDPISGHTALYWYRQSLGQGLEFLIYFQGNSAPDKSGLPSDRFSAERTGGSVSTLTIQRTQQEDSAVYLCASSLVDNNQPQHFGDGTRLSIL.

J is TRBJ2-3 and V is TRBV27; 11 bases map to TRBD2. The CDR3 covers 15 residues. V shed 5 bases, J shed 3 bases, and the junction held 4 bases outside the gene matches. Germline V gene lookup returns CDR1 MNHEY and CDR2 SMNVEV (reference sequence). The CDR3 sequence: CASSPTSGTTDTQYF. In DNA, the CDR3 is TGTGCCAGCAGTCCGACTAGCGGGACGACAGATACGCAGTATTTT.

The chain joins TRBV6-1 to TRBJ1-2; the match to TRBD1 covers 7 bases. CDR3 length equals 14 residues. With V trimmed by 9 bases and J by 5 bases, 12 bases remained unmatched. Germline V gene sequence: CDR1 MNHNS, CDR2 SASEGT. The CDR3 region is CASLNRQGSYGYTF. Here the CDR3 DNA reads TGTGCCAGTCTGAACCGACAGGGTTCTTATGGCTACACCTTC.

The V call is TRBV4-3, the J call TRBJ1-3; possibly TRBD1 for D (5 bases). Deletions cut 1 base from V and 4 bases from J, with 14 bases between. This CDR3 is built from 16 residues. Germline CDR1 is LGHNA and CDR2 is YSLEER. Here the CDR3 reads CASSQAVAGTGNTIYF. The DNA of the CDR3 is TGCGCCAGCAGCCAAGCCGTCGCAGGGACCGGAAACACCATATATTTT.

In its sample, this clonotype was seen many times. The rearrangement links TRBV7-6 to TRBJ1-4; perhaps TRBD1 as D (5 bases). Germline values: CDR1 SGHVS, CDR2 FNYEAQ. This CDR3 is 17 amino acids long. V was clipped by 2 bases and J by 0 bases, with 13 bases between them. Here the CDR3 reads CASSLRGRITTNEKLFF. For the CDR3, the DNA is TGTGCCAGCAGCTTAAGGGGCAGGATTACAACTAATGAAAAACTGTTTTTT.

V and J are TRBV4-1 and TRBJ1-4; D uncertain. There are 15 residues in the CDR3. Between the trimmed V and J ends, which lost 1 base and 0 bases, there was a span of 6 bases. The germline V gene encodes CDR1 MGHRA and CDR2 YSYEKL. This chain's CDR3 is CASSQAATTNEKLFF. The CDR3 DNA sequence: TGCGCCAGCAGCCAAGCGGCGACAACTAATGAAAAACTGTTTTTT.

J is TRBJ2-1 and V is TRBV14; D may be TRBD1 (5 bases). Trimming pared 0 bases from V and 15 bases from J, leaving 15 bases between. The length of the CDR3 is 13 residues. In germline, CDR1 is SGHDN, CDR2 FVKESK. The DNA of the CDR3 is TGTGCCAGCAGCCAAGAAGCTAGGGGCCGGCGGTTCTTC. This gives the protein CASSQEARGRRFF.

This clonotype was detected only a few times. The chain is built from TRBV2 and TRBJ1-3, with 7 bases lining up with TRBD1. The germline V gene has CDR1 SNHLY and CDR2 FYNNEI. V lost 6 bases and J lost 1; bases outside the gene matches: 9. The CDR3 totals 16 residues. CDR3 residues: CASSGDRDSSGNTIYF. In DNA form, the CDR3 reads TGTGCCAGCAGCGGTGACAGGGATTCGTCTGGAAACACCATATATTTT.

This clonotype was picked up many times. This chain joins TRBV7-2 and TRBJ2-5; D gene ambiguous. Trimming removed 1 base from V and 5 bases from J, with 14 bases in between. The CDR3 is made up of 15 amino acids. Germline V gene sequence: CDR1 SGHTA, CDR2 FQGNSA. The CDR3 spells CASSLGVTLGETQYF. Here the CDR3 DNA reads TGTGCCAGCAGCTTAGGTGTGACCTTGGGGGAGACCCAGTACTTC.

The table lists this clonotype with a few counts. The V gene is TRBV12-3 or TRBV12-4, the J gene TRBJ1-5; D is undetermined. The CDR3 length is 12 residues. The V end was cut by 3 bases, the J end by 9 bases, with 9 bases between. The CDR3 spells CASSLNSGPQHF. CDR3 DNA: TGTGCCAGCAGTTTGAATTCAGGGCCCCAGCATTTT.

This clonotype occurred many times. The V gene is TRBV7-2, the J gene TRBJ2-3; TRBD2 agrees at 8 bases. The CDR3 covers 14 residues. Germline CDR1 is SGHTA and CDR2 is FQGNSA. The V segment lost 5 bases and the J segment 3 bases; nucleotides outside the gene matches: 4. CDR3 DNA: TGTGCCAGCAGCCCTGGACTAGCAACAGATACGCAGTATTTT. Its protein product is CASSPGLATDTQYF.

In this sample, this clonotype turned up many times. The chain links TRBV7-8 to TRBJ1-1; D uncertain. This CDR3 region has 13 residues. The V end was cut by 7 bases, the J end by 2 bases, with 11 bases between. Germline assignment: CDR1 SGHVS and CDR2 FQNEAQ. Here the CDR3 reads CASKTDINTEAFF. CDR3 nucleotides: TGTGCCAGCAAAACCGATATTAACACTGAAGCTTTCTTT.

This chain links TRBV15 with TRBJ1-2; D ambiguous. This CDR3 contains 14 residues. Trimming stripped 0 bases from V and 3 bases from J, with 8 bases between. Germline values: CDR1 LNHNV, CDR2 YYDKDF (reference sequence). In nucleotides, the CDR3 is TGTGCCACCAGCAGAGATGGGATAGACTATGGCTACACCTTC. It specifies CATSRDGIDYGYTF.

This rearrangement joins TRBV20-1 to TRBJ1-2; D is undetermined. The CDR3 length is 14 residues. Looked up from germline, CDR1 is DFQATT and CDR2 is SNEGSKA (reference sequence). With 6 bases removed from V and 4 bases from J, the gap between germline ends came to 18 bases. The CDR3 loop is CSAYIGRCGYGYTF. The CDR3 DNA follows: TGCAGTGCATATATAGGGAGGTGCGGCTATGGCTACACCTTC.

This clonotype was counted a few times. The genes are TRBV19 and TRBJ2-2, with D unresolved. The CDR3 extends over 13 amino acids. Germline V gene data show CDR1 as LNHDA and CDR2 as SQIVND (reference sequence). V dropped 5 bases and J dropped 6 bases, with 10 bases sitting between them. CDR3 bases: TGTGCCAGTAGTCCGTCCGTGGCCGGGGAGCTGTTTTTT. The encoded protein is CASSPSVAGELFF. The variable domain in full, completed from reference TRBV19 and TRBJ2-2, reads DGGITQSPKYLFRKEGQNVTLSCEQNLNHDAMYWYRQDPGQGLRLIYYSQIVNDFQKGDIAEGYSVSREKKESFPLTVTSAQKNPTAFYLCASSPSVAGELFFGEGSRLTVL.

The chain employs TRBV7-2 and TRBJ1-2; D is uncertain. Trimming removed 1 base at V and 8 bases at J, with 14 bases between. The V gene's germline CDR1 is SGHTA and CDR2 FQGNSA. This CDR3 is built from 14 residues. As DNA, the CDR3 is TGTGCCAGCAGCTTAGAGGGTTTTGCCTACGGCTACACCTTC. This sequence encodes CASSLEGFAYGYTF.

CDR3 sequence (DNA): TGCAGCGTTGATGTAGCGGGAGGGGGGGGTTACACCGGGGAGCTGTTTTTT. Its translation is CSVDVAGGGGYTGELFF. The chain links TRBV29-1 to TRBJ2-2; 11 nucleotides match TRBD2. There are 17 residues in the CDR3. Per the germline V gene, CDR1 is SQVTM and CDR2 is ANQGSEA. V was clipped by 3 bases and J by 3 bases; unmatched bases: 9.

The gene calls are TRBV19 and TRBJ2-5; D gene uncertain. Germline V gene data show CDR1 as LNHDA and CDR2 as SQIVND (reference sequence). The CDR3 spans 13 residues. The V end was cut by 1 base, the J end by 1 base, with 4 bases between. DNA for the CDR3: TGTGCCAGTAGTATAGGGACCCAAGAGACCCAGTACTTC. Translating gives CASSIGTQETQYF.

In its sample, this clonotype was seen a few times. This chain links TRBV5-1 with TRBJ1-1, with a tentative D call TRBD1 (6 bases). V was clipped by 5 bases and J by 5 bases, with 16 bases between them. From germline, CDR1 is SGHRS and CDR2 YFSETQ. The CDR3 covers 14 residues. The CDR3 DNA follows: TGCGCCAGCAGGGGGGCTCGGGCCTTAACTGAAGCTTTCTTT. This encodes CASRGARALTEAFF.

The rearrangement links TRBV29-1 to TRBJ2-1; possibly TRBD1 or TRBD2 for D (6 bases each). CDR3 length: 14 residues. In germline, CDR1 is SQVTM, CDR2 ANQGSEA. V dropped 8 bases and J dropped 9 bases, with 23 bases sitting between them. The CDR3 sequence is CSHGGREFSGEQFF. The CDR3 bases are TGCAGCCACGGGGGCCGGGAGTTTTCTGGTGAGCAGTTCTTC.